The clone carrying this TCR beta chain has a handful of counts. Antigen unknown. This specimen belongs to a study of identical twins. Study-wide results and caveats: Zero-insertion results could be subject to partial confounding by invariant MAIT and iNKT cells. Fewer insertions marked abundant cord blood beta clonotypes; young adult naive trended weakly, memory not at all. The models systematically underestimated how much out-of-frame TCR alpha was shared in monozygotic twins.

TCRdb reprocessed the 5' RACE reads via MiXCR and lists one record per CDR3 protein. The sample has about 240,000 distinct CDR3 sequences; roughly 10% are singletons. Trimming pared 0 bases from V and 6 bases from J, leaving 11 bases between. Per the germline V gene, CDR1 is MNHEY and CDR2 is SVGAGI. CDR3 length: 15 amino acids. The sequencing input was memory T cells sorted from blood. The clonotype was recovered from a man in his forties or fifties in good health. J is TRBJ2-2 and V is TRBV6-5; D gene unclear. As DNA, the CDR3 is TGTGCCAGCAGTTACTCGAGGCAGCCAGCCGGGGAGCTGTTTTTT. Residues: CASSYSRQPAGELFF.